These T cell receptor beta chains were read from a single sample in a study of Graves' ophthalmopathy and Graves' hyperthyroidism. TCRdb re-derived calls from the multiplex PCR reads in MiXCR, one entry per CDR3 protein. The table lists around 470,000 distinct CDR3 sequences, about 15% of them singletons, with approximately 9.8% in the top ten. Sequenced input: blood. The receptors come from a woman aged 25-40 years with Graves' ophthalmopathy. Each CDR3 is given with its conserved first and last residue. The order of the fields is J gene, CDR3 length, V gene, CDR3 protein.

>TRBJ2-2|16|TRBV29-1
CSVEPSGSGNTGELFF
>TRBJ2-5|14|TRBV6-1
CASSVTGFSETQYF
>TRBJ1-1|17|TRBV12-3/TRBV12-4
CASRHTTGTGGSREAFF
>TRBJ2-2|14|TRBV28
CASSLMRSTGELFF
>TRBJ2-4|14|TRBV6-2/TRBV6-3
CASSYGPPRDIQYF
>TRBJ2-7|15|TRBV14
CASSLLGPTSYEQYF
>TRBJ2-7|13|TRBV20-1
CSRRVPAGYEQYF
>TRBJ2-7|15|TRBV27
CASSTRLAEKYEQYF
>TRBJ1-5|13|TRBV6-1
CASQRGVNQPQHF
>TRBJ2-7|14|TRBV6-1
CASSDGQGAEEQYF
>TRBJ1-5|15|TRBV28
CASSFEDSNNQPQHF